Each of the 24 T cell receptor beta chains below was sequenced from the same sample in a study of T-cell reconstitution after alpha-beta-depleted transplantation in children. Unique molecular identifiers tagged the TCRbeta library. TCRdb ran MiXCR on the PCR reads and lists one entry per CDR3 protein. The sample consists of some 150,000 distinct CDR3 sequences, around 9% of them appearing once. Sequencing was performed on PBMCs, mostly from graft donor cells, taken 180 days after TCRalphabeta/CD19-depleted stem cell transplant. The receptor source for this set is a female patient aged 2-10 years who had a stem cell transplant for congenital amegakaryocytic thrombocytopenia, so the T cells may come from the graft donor.

This clonotype has a count of ten or more. The rearrangement joins TRBV20-1 to TRBJ2-5; a weak D match, TRBD1 (5 bases). CDR1 and CDR2 from the germline V gene are DFQATT and SNEGSKA (reference sequence). The germline V and J ends were trimmed by 6 bases and 2 bases, with 19 bases remaining between them. The CDR3 spans 15 residues. CDR3 nucleotides: TGCAGTGCGACCCCCCCCACGCCAGGGCAAGAGACCCAGTACTTC. Its protein is CSATPPTPGQETQYF.

This clonotype was found many times. V and J are TRBV29-1 and TRBJ1-3; D is unclear. The CDR3 contains 14 residues. Looked up from germline, CDR1 is SQVTM and CDR2 is ANQGSEA. Trimming left V 4 bases short and J 3 bases short, with 13 bases between. CDR3 sequence (DNA): TGCAGCGTTGGGGGATATGAGTTTGGAAACACCATATATTTT. Translating gives CSVGGYEFGNTIYF.

This clonotype was observed at least ten times. This chain links TRBV28 with TRBJ1-1, with D perhaps TRBD1 (5 bases). Germline V lookup: CDR1 MDHEN, CDR2 SYDVKM. Trimming took 8 bases from V and 11 from J, leaving 18 bases between them. The CDR3 is 12 amino acids. Here the CDR3 reads CASGSGTSMAFF. The CDR3, as DNA: TGTGCCAGCGGCTCAGGGACCTCGATGGCTTTCTTT.

In this sample, this clonotype turned up many times. The chain is built from TRBV7-8 and TRBJ2-1, with TRBD1 matching 8 bases. This CDR3 is built from 16 residues. Per germline, CDR1 SGHVS and CDR2 FQNEAQ. The trim removed 1 base at V and 8 bases at J, leaving 10 bases unmatched. The CDR3 region is CASSLGIQGATDEQFF. The CDR3 DNA is TGTGCCAGCAGCTTAGGTATCCAGGGGGCTACAGATGAGCAGTTCTTC.

This clonotype was recorded a few times. The CDR3 reads CSAGTEETQYF. DNA of the CDR3: TGCAGTGCTGGGACAGAAGAGACCCAGTACTTC. This chain uses TRBV20-1 with TRBJ2-5; 7 bases fit TRBD1. V was clipped by 5 bases and J by 3 bases; unmatched bases: 0. From germline, CDR1 is DFQATT and CDR2 SNEGSKA (reference sequence). The CDR3 consists of 11 residues.

This clonotype was seen a few times. The chain couples TRBV15 to TRBJ2-1; TRBD2 matches at 9 bases. CDR3 length equals 16 residues. Trimming removed 0 bases from V and 10 bases from J; junction bases left unmatched: 10. The germline gives CDR1 LNHNV, CDR2 YYDKDF (reference sequence). CDR3 protein: CATSREVAGEIGEQFF. As DNA, the CDR3 is TGTGCCACCAGCAGAGAGGTAGCGGGAGAAATTGGGGAGCAGTTCTTC.

This clonotype was seen many times. The J gene is TRBJ1-6, the V gene TRBV7-2; D unresolved. With 1 base removed from V and 7 bases from J, the gap between germline ends came to 2 bases. The CDR3 is made up of 12 amino acids. CDR1 and CDR2 (germline): SGHTA, FQGNSA. The CDR3 loop is CASSLENSPLHF. In DNA, the CDR3 is TGTGCCAGCAGCTTAGAAAATTCACCCCTCCACTTT.

This clonotype was recorded once. V gene TRBV20-1 combines with J gene TRBJ2-1; D uncertain. Trimming shortened V by 3 bases and J by 5 bases, and 14 bases separated the two germline ends. The V gene's germline CDR1 is DFQATT and CDR2 SNEGSKA (reference sequence). The CDR3 is 14 residues long. The CDR3, as DNA: TGCAGTGCTAGGTCTGGGGATAGGGACAATGAGCAGTTCTTC. It specifies CSARSGDRDNEQFF.

J is TRBJ2-1 and V is TRBV20-1, with 13 bases aligning to TRBD2. CDR3 length: 16 amino acids. CDR1 and CDR2 from the germline V gene are DFQATT and SNEGSKA (reference sequence). The V gene end was trimmed by 6 bases and the J gene end by 9 bases; junction bases not matched to a gene: 14. The CDR3 here is CSANVPGLAGSGEQFF. The CDR3, as DNA: TGCAGTGCAAACGTCCCGGGACTAGCGGGATCGGGTGAGCAGTTCTTC.

Turning to this clonotype: One base away lies a much larger clone, so this may be a sequencing read error. V usage is TRBV3-1 and J usage is TRBJ2-2, with D unclear. In germline, CDR1 is LGHDT, CDR2 YNNKEL (reference sequence). The CDR3 has 15 amino acids. The DNA for the CDR3 is TGTTCCAGCAGCCAGATGTATTCGAACACCGGGGAGCTGTTTTTT. Translated: CSSSQMYSNTGELFF.

This clonotype was observed at least ten times. The rearrangement uses TRBV10-3 and TRBJ2-2; the match to TRBD1 covers 10 bases. This CDR3 contains 17 residues. Looked up from germline, CDR1 is ENHRY and CDR2 is SYGVKD. Trimming cost V 6 bases and J 3 bases; bases outside gene matches: 10. CDR3 region: CAISDPDRGRYTGELFF. Written as DNA, the CDR3 is TGTGCCATCAGCGACCCTGACAGGGGGCGGTACACCGGGGAGCTGTTTTTT.

This clonotype was seen at least ten times. The gene calls are TRBV5-1 and TRBJ2-1; TRBD2 might be the D (5 bases). Per the germline V gene, CDR1 is SGHRS and CDR2 is YFSETQ. Trimming pared 4 bases from V and 7 bases from J, leaving 18 bases between. This CDR3 has 15 amino acids. The CDR3 spells CASSPLPPGWNEQFF. DNA of the CDR3: TGCGCCAGCAGCCCCCTCCCTCCGGGGTGGAATGAGCAGTTCTTC.

This clonotype was counted at least ten times. The CDR3: CSAPKDRFLYGYTF. The CDR3 DNA is TGCAGTGCCCCCAAGGACCGATTCTTGTATGGCTACACCTTC. J is TRBJ1-2 and V is TRBV20-1; D uncertain. This CDR3 comprises 14 residues. Germline V lookup: CDR1 DFQATT, CDR2 SNEGSKA (reference sequence). Trimming took 6 bases from V and 5 from J, leaving 19 bases between them.

Many counts were recorded for this clonotype. This sequence joins TRBV12-3 or TRBV12-4 and TRBJ1-4; tentatively, D is TRBD1 (5 bases). V lost 3 bases and J lost 4, with 9 bases in between. The CDR3 extends over 14 amino acids. CDR3 region: CASSFGAGNEKLFF. In DNA, the CDR3 is TGTGCCAGCAGTTTCGGGGCTGGTAATGAAAAACTGTTTTTT.

This clonotype was seen once. The gene calls are TRBV13 and TRBJ1-4; 9 bases map to TRBD1. This CDR3 is built from 16 residues. J gave up 5 bases and V 3 bases, and 7 bases lay outside the gene matches. Per the germline V gene, CDR1 is PRHDT and CDR2 is FYEKMQ (reference sequence). The CDR3 bases are TGTGCCAGCAGCTTTTCCGGGACAGGGAGGAATGAAAAACTGTTTTTT. Its protein product is CASSFSGTGRNEKLFF.

This clonotype was observed at least ten times. The genes are TRBV11-2 and TRBJ1-1, with D perhaps matching TRBD1 (5 bases). Trimming pared 0 bases from V and 7 bases from J, leaving 15 bases between. Germline assignment: CDR1 SGHAT and CDR2 FQNNGV. CDR3 length equals 15 residues. The CDR3: CASSLDRVFELEAFF. In nucleotides, the CDR3 is TGTGCCAGCAGCTTAGACAGGGTTTTTGAGCTTGAAGCTTTCTTT.

This clonotype was seen more than once but under ten times. The V gene is TRBV4-3, the J gene TRBJ2-4, with 7 bases identical to TRBD2. Germline V gene sequence: CDR1 LGHNA, CDR2 YSLEER. The CDR3 has 13 amino acids. V gave up 2 bases and J gave up 6 bases; unmatched junction bases: 1. The CDR3 sequence is CASSQSSGNIQYF. CDR3 DNA: TGCGCCAGCAGCCAATCTAGCGGAAACATTCAGTACTTC.

The chain couples TRBV5-1 to TRBJ2-5; D may be TRBD1 or TRBD2 (5 bases each). In germline, CDR1 is SGHRS, CDR2 YFSETQ. The V end lost 1 base, the J end lost 8 bases, and 21 bases lay between the germline ends. CDR3 length: 16 amino acids. CDR3: CASSLRSWDRLETQYF. CDR3 DNA: TGCGCCAGCAGCTTGAGGTCGTGGGACCGGCTCGAAACCCAGTACTTC.

Many counts were recorded for this clonotype. This rearrangement joins TRBV29-1 to TRBJ2-3; weak D call: TRBD1 (6 bases). The V gene's germline CDR1 is SQVTM and CDR2 ANQGSEA. The CDR3 covers 12 residues. V lost 7 bases to trimming and J lost 1 base, with 9 bases between them. CDR3 region: CSGRTGTDTQYF. CDR3 nucleotide sequence: TGCAGCGGACGGACAGGCACAGATACGCAGTATTTT.

This clonotype was counted only a few times. The chain couples TRBV6-5 to TRBJ2-5; D is unclear. V was clipped by 7 bases and J by 0 bases, with 12 bases between them. The germline V gene has CDR1 MNHEY and CDR2 SVGAGI. There are 14 residues in the CDR3. The DNA for the CDR3 is TGTGCCAGCACTAACGCAGTGTACCAAGAGACCCAGTACTTC. Protein product: CASTNAVYQETQYF.

This clonotype was counted many times. The gene calls are TRBV12-3 or TRBV12-4 and TRBJ2-2; no clear D. V was pared by 2 bases and J by 0 bases, with 7 bases between. The CDR3 runs 15 residues. The CDR3 loop reads CASSLRTPNTGELFF. The CDR3 DNA reads TGTGCCAGCAGTTTACGGACCCCGAACACCGGGGAGCTGTTTTTT.

This clonotype was found many times. The rearrangement joins TRBV5-6 to TRBJ1-5; D is unresolved. Germline V gene data show CDR1 as SGHDT and CDR2 as YYEEEE. The CDR3 contains 14 residues. The germline V and J ends were trimmed by 1 base and 6 bases, with 11 bases remaining between them. This chain's CDR3 is CASSLLRGSQPQHF. DNA of the CDR3: TGTGCCAGCAGCTTGTTACGAGGGAGTCAGCCCCAGCATTTT.

In the case of this clonotype: A much larger clone sits a single nucleotide away, making a read error possible. The rearrangement links TRBV7-8 to TRBJ2-1; TRBD1 matches at 9 bases. The CDR3 spans 15 residues. V shed 8 bases and J 5 bases; nucleotides not matched to a gene: 10. Germline V lookup: CDR1 SGHVS, CDR2 FQNEAQ. The DNA for the CDR3 is TGTGCCAGCCGCCTTCGGACAGGGGTGAACAATGAGCAGTTCTTC. Protein sequence: CASRLRTGVNNEQFF.

This clonotype showed up many times. One end of the junction does not line up with germline, which may come from a read error. The chain uses TRBV5-6 and TRBJ2-4; no firm D call. CDR3 length: 13 residues. Germline CDR1 SGHDT, CDR2 YYEEEE. CDR3 sequence reads: CASSLVARNIQYF. The CDR3 bases are TGTGCCAGCAGCTTGGTGGCCAGAAACATTCAGTACTTC.